The T cell receptor (beta chain) described here comes from a study of response to subunit inactivated influenza vaccine. The CDR3 extends over 12 amino acids. The V segment lost 7 bases and the J segment 8 bases; nucleotides outside the gene matches: 5. TCRdb re-called the RT-PCR reads with MiXCR, one entry per CDR3 protein. The sample lists roughly 190,000 distinct CDR3 sequences, approximately 12% seen once, with 25% to 30% in the top ten. Another study also made use of these data, one on T cells expressing NK-cell markers. That study reports: In generating TCR beta cDNA, 5'RACE template switching with UMIs was used. From sorted CD3+CD56+NKG2C+, CD3+CD56+NKG2C- and CD3+CD56-NKG2C+ T cells came the TCR beta repertoires. One of the eight sequenced donors was seronegative, whereas the other seven were HCMV-seropositive. Researchers report these clonotypes also headed the CD3+CD56-NKG2C+ fraction in a handful of donors. Uncertainty persisted over the HCMV specificity of expanded NKG2C+ T cell clones.

The starting material was CD8+ T cells sorted from PBMCs, obtained roughly 13 days after vaccination. This rearrangement joins TRBV12-3 or TRBV12-4 to TRBJ2-1; 7 bases match TRBD2. This sequence was found in a man aged 50 or older who received an inactivated influenza vaccine. CDR3 sequence reads: CASNDRGDEQFF. The DNA for the CDR3 is TGTGCCAGCAACGACCGGGGGGATGAGCAGTTCTTC.